Below, 2 T cell receptor beta chains from the same sample are listed, as sequenced in a study of PD-L1 blockade in urothelial cancer. The time point denotes: pretreatment peripheral blood. Libraries were prepared by immunoSEQ multiplex PCR; TCRdb keeps only in-frame clonotypes and omits some of them. The sample consists of roughly 87,000 clones, approximately 88% of them appearing once. Source: PBMCs, taken around atezolizumab (anti-PD-L1) treatment. All receptors come from a woman at least 80 years old with urothelial cancer.

This chain uses TRBV27 with TRBJ1-1; the D gene is possibly TRBD1 (5 bases). Germline CDR1 and CDR2: MNHEY and SMNVEV (reference sequence). The CDR3 runs to 13 residues. Trimming took 2 bases from V and 10 from J, leaving 14 bases between them. The CDR3 coding sequence is TGTGCCAGCAGTTTAGGGCGGCAGGGTTCAGCTTTCTTT. Its translation is CASSLGRQGSAFF.

This chain uses TRBV30 with TRBJ1-5; D gene ambiguous. The CDR3 contains 13 residues. Per germline, CDR1 GTSNPN and CDR2 SVGIG (reference sequence). Trimming pared 1 base from V and 5 bases from J, leaving 9 bases between. CDR3 nucleotides: TGTGCCTGGAGTGGACGGCGGGATCAGCCCCAGCATTTT. Translation gives CAWSGRRDQPQHF.